Listed below are T cell receptor beta chains from one sample, sequenced in a study of OX40 agonist ivuxolimab in advanced cancers. This table comes from immunoSEQ multiplex PCR, and its TCRdb copy is limited to in-frame clones, with some not included. The repertoire consists of fewer than 20,000 clones, with 75% to 80% occurring once and the leading ten covering roughly 14%. This specimen consisted of CD4+ or CD8+ T cells sorted from blood, obtained in a trial of the OX40 agonist ivuxolimab. These receptors were obtained from an adult with an advanced solid tumor such as melanoma, head and neck, liver or kidney cancer. Each CDR3 is given with its conserved first and last residue. Each record gives: D gene, V gene, J gene, clone size, CDR3 protein, CDR3 DNA. D genes are given only for firm matches. Some rows mark clone size as missing; the rest say once, few, many or name a class of expanded clone.

d_call: TRBD1; v_call: TRBV6-5; j_call: TRBJ1-1; clone_size: -; cdr3_aa: CASRPQGVFEAFF; cdr3_nt: TGTGCCAGCAGGCCTCAGGGGGTTTTTGAAGCTTTCTTT
d_call: -; v_call: TRBV4-2; j_call: TRBJ1-2; clone_size: -; cdr3_aa: CASSQVPRQGSYGYTF; cdr3_nt: TGTGCCAGCAGCCAAGTTCCCCGGCAGGGATCCTATGGCTACACCTTC
d_call: -; v_call: TRBV19; j_call: TRBJ2-1; clone_size: -; cdr3_aa: CASSRGVEQFF; cdr3_nt: TGTGCCAGTAGTAGGGGCGTCGAGCAGTTCTTC
d_call: -; v_call: TRBV9; j_call: TRBJ2-7; clone_size: once; cdr3_aa: CASSADLPPYEQYF; cdr3_nt: TGTGCCAGCAGCGCCGACTTACCCCCCTACGAGCAGTACTTC
d_call: TRBD1; v_call: TRBV11-1; j_call: TRBJ2-4; clone_size: -; cdr3_aa: CASSIRTGEMKNIQYF; cdr3_nt: TGTGCCAGCAGCATCCGGACAGGGGAAATGAAAAACATTCAGTACTTC
d_call: -; v_call: TRBV5-1; j_call: TRBJ2-1; clone_size: -; cdr3_aa: CASSLNGGSYNEQFF; cdr3_nt: TGCGCCAGCAGCTTGAATGGGGGCTCCTACAATGAGCAGTTCTTC
d_call: -; v_call: TRBV5-6; j_call: TRBJ1-3; clone_size: -; cdr3_aa: CASSLERFSGNTIYF; cdr3_nt: TGTGCCAGCAGCTTGGAACGCTTCTCTGGAAACACCATATATTTT
d_call: -; v_call: TRBV5-1; j_call: TRBJ1-1; clone_size: -; cdr3_aa: CASSLVPGGDTEAFF; cdr3_nt: TGCGCCAGCAGCTTGGTTCCGGGTGGGGACACTGAAGCTTTCTTT
d_call: -; v_call: TRBV19; j_call: TRBJ1-2; clone_size: -; cdr3_aa: CASGNLGYGYTF; cdr3_nt: TGTGCCAGTGGCAACCTAGGGTATGGCTACACCTTC
d_call: -; v_call: TRBV6-4; j_call: TRBJ2-3; clone_size: -; cdr3_aa: CASSDGGSTDTQYF; cdr3_nt: TGTGCCAGCAGTGACGGCGGGAGCACAGATACGCAGTATTTT
d_call: -; v_call: TRBV5-5; j_call: TRBJ2-1; clone_size: once; cdr3_aa: CASSLEGSWYNEQFF; cdr3_nt: TGTGCCAGCAGCTTGGAGGGAAGTTGGTACAATGAGCAGTTCTTC
d_call: -; v_call: TRBV30; j_call: TRBJ2-3; clone_size: -; cdr3_aa: CAWSVQAGGGTDTQYF; cdr3_nt: TGTGCCTGGAGTGTACAGGCGGGCGGAGGCACAGATACGCAGTATTTT
d_call: -; v_call: TRBV27; j_call: TRBJ2-7; clone_size: few; cdr3_aa: CASSHKYEQYF; cdr3_nt: TGTGCCAGCAGCCATAAATACGAGCAGTACTTC
d_call: -; v_call: TRBV14; j_call: TRBJ1-1; clone_size: -; cdr3_aa: CASSRFDGVNTEAFF; cdr3_nt: TGTGCCAGCAGCAGATTCGACGGGGTTAACACTGAAGCTTTCTTT
d_call: -; v_call: TRBV7-2; j_call: TRBJ2-7; clone_size: -; cdr3_aa: CASSLGRQDLYEQYF; cdr3_nt: TGTGCCAGCAGCTTAGGACGACAGGATCTTTACGAGCAGTACTTC
d_call: -; v_call: TRBV5-1; j_call: TRBJ2-7; clone_size: -; cdr3_aa: CASSPGPPSTYEQYF; cdr3_nt: TGCGCCAGCAGCCCGGGACCGCCCAGCACCTACGAGCAGTACTTC
d_call: -; v_call: TRBV7-8; j_call: TRBJ2-2; clone_size: -; cdr3_aa: CASSLRSGVNTGELFF; cdr3_nt: TGTGCCAGCAGCTTACGCAGCGGAGTCAACACCGGGGAGCTGTTTTTT
d_call: -; v_call: TRBV5-7; j_call: TRBJ1-2; clone_size: medium-sized; cdr3_aa: CASSTRQPTDGYTF; cdr3_nt: TGTGCCAGCAGCACTCGACAGCCTACTGATGGCTACACCTTC
d_call: TRBD1; v_call: TRBV4-2; j_call: TRBJ1-2; clone_size: -; cdr3_aa: CASSQGQGAGSRYGYTF; cdr3_nt: TGTGCCAGCAGCCAAGGGCAGGGGGCCGGATCTCGATATGGCTACACCTTC
d_call: -; v_call: TRBV7-6; j_call: TRBJ2-7; clone_size: -; cdr3_aa: CASSDDIYEQYF; cdr3_nt: TGTGCCAGCAGCGACGACATCTACGAGCAGTACTTC
d_call: -; v_call: TRBV2; j_call: TRBJ1-2; clone_size: once; cdr3_aa: CATRVTPGSYGYTF; cdr3_nt: TGTGCCACCCGAGTTACACCCGGTAGCTATGGCTACACCTTC
d_call: TRBD1; v_call: TRBV9; j_call: TRBJ1-2; clone_size: medium-sized; cdr3_aa: CASRLTGGYYGYTF; cdr3_nt: TGTGCCAGCAGACTGACAGGGGGCTACTATGGCTACACCTTC
d_call: -; v_call: TRBV10-3; j_call: TRBJ2-2; clone_size: -; cdr3_aa: CAIRDRLDTGELFF; cdr3_nt: TGTGCCATCAGGGACAGATTGGACACCGGGGAGCTGTTTTTT
d_call: -; v_call: TRBV19; j_call: TRBJ1-5; clone_size: few; cdr3_aa: CASSPSSQPQHF; cdr3_nt: TGTGCCAGTAGTCCGTCCTCTCAGCCCCAGCATTTT
d_call: -; v_call: TRBV7-3; j_call: TRBJ2-7; clone_size: -; cdr3_aa: CASSQGPLDEQYF; cdr3_nt: TGTGCCAGCAGCCAGGGACCGCTCGACGAGCAGTACTTC
d_call: -; v_call: TRBV25-1; j_call: TRBJ2-1; clone_size: -; cdr3_aa: CASSEMETGGSSYNEQFF; cdr3_nt: TGTGCCAGCAGTGAAATGGAAACTGGGGGGAGCTCCTACAATGAGCAGTTCTTC